This T cell receptor beta chain came from a study of CD8 T cells in Susac syndrome. Per germline, CDR1 SGDLS and CDR2 YYNGEE. The V and J ends lost 2 bases and 3 bases, in that order; junction bases with no gene match: 8. CDR3 length equals 15 residues. RNA, at about 0.45 to 1 ug, was reverse transcribed with random hexamers. TCRdb passed the immunoSEQ multiplex PCR reads through MiXCR, listing each CDR3 protein once. Here the sample spans 150,000 to 200,000 distinct CDR3 sequences, around 95% being singletons. Material: CD4+ T cells from PBMCs. This sequence was found in a human donor with multiple sclerosis. V gene TRBV9 combines with J gene TRBJ2-7; 7 bases align to TRBD2. CDR3 nucleotides: TGTGCCAGCAGCGTCGCGGGGGAGCCCCTCTACGAGCAGTACTTC. Translating it yields CASSVAGEPLYEQYF.